This T cell receptor beta chain was identified in a study of T-cell memory formation after mild COVID-19. Notes on the study in general: Certain responding clones were present in pre-infection memory, suggesting participation of cross-reactive memory. Later expanders leaned CD4+, whereas clones that contracted between day 15 and 85 were balanced CD4/CD8.

Deletions cut 4 bases from V and 1 base from J, with 11 bases between. This CDR3 is built from 14 residues. Germline-derived CDR1 and CDR2 are SGHRS and YFSETQ. Worth noting for this clonotype: Antigen: not known.

A single record per CDR3 protein comes from TCRdb applying MiXCR to the 5' RACE reads. The sample lists under 300,000 distinct CDR3 sequences, about 16% occurring once. This rearrangement joins TRBV5-1 to TRBJ1-1, with a possible D match to TRBD1 (5 bases). The sequenced material came from PBMCs or a T cell subset sorted from them (not recorded which). This clonotype was obtained from a man aged 18 to 29 who had mild COVID-19 (a few samples of this study predate the infection). Cell type and time point are not known. CDR3 sequence: CASSPQTGNTEAFF. The CDR3, as DNA: TGCGCCAGCAGCCCACAAACAGGGAACACTGAAGCTTTCTTT.